Presented here are 30 T cell receptor beta chains from one specimen sequenced in a study of cytomegalovirus exposure and HLA in healthy donors. It was with 60 Vbeta and 13 Jbeta primers that the PCR ran. TCRdb's copy holds only in-frame clones and misses some; the assay was immunoSEQ multiplex PCR. This sample carries 130,000 or so clones, 82% of them seen once, and the ten largest clones take 1.9%. Sample: PBMCs. The origin of the receptors is a woman aged 40 to 50 in good health and CMV-seronegative.

The chain recombines TRBV5-4 with TRBJ2-1, with unresolved D. Trimming left V 6 bases short and J 7 bases short, with 8 bases between. The length of the CDR3 is 11 residues. Germline V gene lookup returns CDR1 SGHNT and CDR2 YYREEE (reference sequence). In DNA, the CDR3 is TGTGCCAGCACTACCACGAATGAGCAGTTCTTC. Translation gives CASTTTNEQFF.

The chain employs TRBV6-5 and TRBJ1-1; possibly TRBD1 for D (6 bases). Trimming pared 0 bases from V and 4 bases from J, leaving 15 bases between. CDR3 length equals 16 residues. Germline V gives CDR1 MNHEY, CDR2 SVGAGI. CDR3 sequence: CASSYSIGRGTTEAFF. Written as DNA, the CDR3 is TGTGCCAGCAGTTACTCGATTGGGAGGGGGACCACTGAAGCTTTCTTT.

This chain joins TRBV19 and TRBJ2-7; maybe TRBD2 (6 bases). V lost 6 bases and J 2 bases, leaving 17 bases between the germline ends. Germline CDR1 and CDR2: LNHDA and SQIVND (reference sequence). The CDR3 extends over 15 amino acids. This CDR3 reads CASSTTGLLPYEQYF. The DNA of the CDR3 is TGTGCCAGTAGCACAACGGGACTGTTACCCTACGAGCAGTACTTC.

This clone was observed a single time. The J gene is TRBJ2-7, the V gene TRBV5-1, with 8 bases identical to TRBD2. Germline assignment: CDR1 SGHRS and CDR2 YFSETQ. The CDR3 sequence is 14 residues long. V shed 4 bases, J shed 5 bases, and the junction held 8 bases outside the gene matches. The CDR3 region has the DNA TGCGCCAGCAGCCCCGGGACTAGAAAGGACGAGCAGTACTTC. Translation: CASSPGTRKDEQYF.

CDR3 in DNA: TGTGCCAGCAGCCGCTCCCCGGGAGGCACTGAAGCTTTCTTT. Translating gives CASSRSPGGTEAFF. V usage is TRBV5-6 and J usage is TRBJ1-1; D not resolved. The CDR3 sequence is 14 residues long. Germline V gives CDR1 SGHDT, CDR2 YYEEEE. The ends were cut back, 4 bases at V and 4 bases at J, with 14 bases in the middle.

Points on this clone: Different DNA sequences within this sample yield the same CDR3. The chain has TRBV27 and TRBJ2-7, with D maybe TRBD1 (5 bases). This CDR3 contains 13 residues. Germline CDR1 reads MNHEY; CDR2 reads SMNVEV (reference sequence). Trimming stripped 3 bases from V and 1 base from J, with 7 bases between. The CDR3 sequence: CASSFQGSYEQYF. Written as DNA, the CDR3 is TGTGCCAGCAGTTTTCAGGGTTCCTACGAGCAGTACTTC.

The chain links TRBV7-9 to TRBJ1-5; 7 bases fit TRBD1. The germline V gene has CDR1 SEHNR and CDR2 FQNEAQ (reference sequence). V trimming: 3 bases; J trimming: 4 bases; junction bases outside the gene matches: 3. The CDR3 has 14 residues. CDR3 residues: CASSFGGQNQPQHF. The CDR3, as DNA: TGTGCCAGCAGCTTTGGGGGACAGAATCAGCCCCAGCATTTT.

The chain couples TRBV7-3 to TRBJ1-1, with 7 positions matching TRBD1. The CDR3 spans 14 residues. V gave up 5 bases and J gave up 5 bases; unmatched junction bases: 8. Germline CDR1 is SGHTA and CDR2 is FQGTGA. The CDR3 reads CASSPRDRGTEAFF. For the CDR3, the DNA is TGTGCCAGCAGCCCCCGGGACAGAGGGACTGAAGCTTTCTTT.

The rearrangement links TRBV14 to TRBJ2-2, with D maybe TRBD1 (5 bases). Deletions cut 3 bases from V and 5 bases from J, with 22 bases between. The CDR3 is made up of 18 amino acids. Germline CDR1 and CDR2: SGHDN and FVKESK. CDR3 sequence: CASSQRPGQGFRTGELFF. CDR3 DNA: TGTGCCAGCAGCCAGAGGCCAGGGCAAGGATTTAGGACCGGGGAGCTGTTTTTT. The entire variable domain, with the rest obtained from reference TRBV14 and TRBJ2-2, is as follows: EAGVTQFPSHSVIEKGQTVTLRCDPISGHDNLYWYRRVMGKEIKFLLHFVKESKQDESGMPNNRFLAERTGGTYSTLKVQPAELEDSGVYFCASSQRPGQGFRTGELFFGEGSRLTVL.

This chain joins TRBV27 and TRBJ2-6; D might be TRBD2 (6 bases). The germline CDR1 and CDR2 sequences are MNHEY and SMNVEV (reference sequence). The CDR3 is 15 amino acids. V shed 3 bases and J shed 1 base, with 7 bases lying between them. The CDR3 DNA reads as TGTGCCAGCAGTTTCGGGAGATCTGGGGCCAACGTCCTGACTTTC. Protein product: CASSFGRSGANVLTF.

V and J are TRBV15 and TRBJ1-5; D uncertain. The CDR3 has 12 residues. Trimming left V 6 bases short and J 9 bases short, with 12 bases between. Germline V lookup: CDR1 LNHNV, CDR2 YYDKDF (reference sequence). CDR3 DNA: TGTGCCACCAGAACGACCGAGGGGCCCCAGCATTTT. This translates into CATRTTEGPQHF.

The chain recombines TRBV6-1 with TRBJ2-5; D call uncertain. TRBJ2-7 explains the end of the DNA better; the J call may be wrong. The CDR3 is 13 residues long. From germline, CDR1 is MNHNS and CDR2 SASEGT. Written as DNA, the CDR3 is TGTGCCAGCAGTGAAGCCCTAGTAGGCGAGCAGTACTTC. It encodes CASSEALVGEQYF.

This clone showed up just once. The chain combines TRBV7-2 with TRBJ2-3, with TRBD2 identical over 7 bases. The V gene end was trimmed by 5 bases and the J gene end by 0 bases; junction bases not matched to a gene: 8. The CDR3 extends over 16 amino acids. Germline values: CDR1 SGHTA, CDR2 FQGNSA. CDR3 DNA: TGTGCCAGCAGCCCCGCCGGGACTACAAGCACAGATACGCAGTATTTT. This sequence encodes CASSPAGTTSTDTQYF.

The chain uses TRBV30 and TRBJ1-2, with D hard to call. CDR3 length: 14 residues. The ends were cut back, 3 bases at V and 0 bases at J, with 11 bases in the middle. Germline CDR1 reads GTSNPN; CDR2 reads SVGIG (reference sequence). This CDR3 is CAWSPGWANYGYTF. CDR3 nucleotide sequence: TGTGCCTGGAGCCCCGGGTGGGCTAACTATGGCTACACCTTC.

The genes are TRBV7-9 and TRBJ1-4; unclear D gene. Looked up from germline, CDR1 is SEHNR and CDR2 is FQNEAQ (reference sequence). The CDR3 length is 13 residues. Trimming shortened V by 3 bases and J by 8 bases, and 10 bases separated the two germline ends. CDR3 sequence reads: CASSLNGLEKLFF. The CDR3 DNA reads TGTGCCAGCAGCTTGAACGGGTTGGAAAAACTGTTTTTT.

This chain connects TRBV7-3 to TRBJ2-7, with 7 bases aligning to TRBD1. Unmatched junction bases numbered 7, after V lost 6 bases and J lost 5 bases. Germline V CDR1 and CDR2: SGHTA, FQGTGA. The CDR3 has 13 residues. The CDR3 region is CASSPTGLHEQYF. CDR3 DNA sequence: TGTGCCAGCAGTCCGACAGGGCTCCACGAGCAGTACTTC. The full variable domain, with the rest looked up from reference TRBV7-3 and TRBJ2-7, is GAGVSQTPSNKVTEKGKYVELRCDPISGHTALYWYRQSLGQGPEFLIYFQGTGAADDSGLPNDRFFAVRPEGSVSTLKIQRTERGDSAVYLCASSPTGLHEQYFGPGTRLTVT.

This clone was observed a handful of times. The chain has TRBV7-2 and TRBJ1-5; the D is unclear. This CDR3 has 16 residues. Deletions cut 3 bases from V and 4 bases from J, with 16 bases between. The germline V gene has CDR1 SGHTA and CDR2 FQGNSA. The CDR3 sequence: CASSLIGRGGNQPQHF. The CDR3 bases are TGTGCCAGCAGCTTGATTGGCCGAGGAGGGAATCAGCCCCAGCATTTT. Looking up the rest from reference TRBV7-2 and TRBJ1-5 gives the full variable domain: GAGVSQSPSNKVTEKGKDVELRCDPISGHTALYWYRQSLGQGLEFLIYFQGNSAPDKSGLPSDRFSAERTGGSVSTLTIQRTQQEDSAVYLCASSLIGRGGNQPQHFGDGTRLSIL.

V is TRBV28 and J is TRBJ2-1, with D perhaps TRBD1 (5 bases). Germline V gene data show CDR1 as MDHEN and CDR2 as SYDVKM. The V end lost 4 bases, the J end lost 7 bases, and 17 bases lay between the germline ends. The CDR3 loop spans 15 amino acids. The CDR3 nucleotides read TGTGCCAGCAGTTCATACGAAGACAGACTTAATGAGCAGTTCTTC. This gives the protein CASSSYEDRLNEQFF.

This clone appeared a few times. The gene calls are TRBV21-1 and TRBJ1-1; TRBD1 reflects the table's D call only, with no check against the DNA. TRBV21-1 is flagged as a pseudogene. This CDR3 has 14 residues. The CDR3 region is CASSPRDRYTEAFF. The CDR3 DNA reads TGTGCCAGCAGCCCTCGCGACAGGTACACTGAAGCTTTCTTT.

The V gene is TRBV7-2, the J gene TRBJ2-5, with TRBD2 identical over 12 bases. The V gene end was trimmed by 5 bases and the J gene end by 6 bases; junction bases not matched to a gene: 7. The CDR3 loop spans 15 amino acids. Germline V gene lookup returns CDR1 SGHTA and CDR2 FQGNSA. This chain's CDR3 is CASSPTSGSGKTQYF. CDR3 DNA sequence: TGTGCCAGCAGCCCGACTAGCGGGAGTGGGAAGACCCAGTACTTC.

The rearrangement links TRBV4-2 to TRBJ2-1; D not certain. The germline CDR1 and CDR2 sequences are LGHNA and YNFKEQ. The CDR3 runs to 18 residues. The germline V and J ends were trimmed by 1 base and 0 bases, with 16 bases remaining between them. CDR3 protein: CASSQVPPLSSSYNEQFF. DNA of the CDR3: TGTGCCAGCAGCCAAGTCCCCCCCCTGTCGAGCTCCTACAATGAGCAGTTCTTC.

The chain is built from TRBV29-1 and TRBJ2-3; D unresolved. The germline gives CDR1 SQVTM, CDR2 ANQGSEA. The CDR3 covers 11 residues. V was shortened by 1 base and J by 5 bases, with 4 bases between the two germline ends. The CDR3 sequence: CSVEVRDTQYF. Written as DNA, the CDR3 is TGCAGCGTTGAAGTGCGAGATACGCAGTATTTT.

The chain couples TRBV29-1 to TRBJ2-1, with TRBD1 identical over 7 bases. V dropped 4 bases and J dropped 2; count of bases not matched to a gene: 2. This CDR3 has 13 residues. CDR1 is SQVTM and CDR2 is ANQGSEA in the germline V gene. This chain's CDR3 is CSVVDRAYNEQFF. CDR3 nucleotide sequence: TGCAGCGTTGTAGACAGGGCCTACAATGAGCAGTTCTTC.

In its sample, this clone was seen a few times. V gene TRBV4-3 combines with J gene TRBJ2-3; D is possibly TRBD1 (6 bases). Germline CDR1 reads LGHNA; CDR2 reads YSLEER. This CDR3 has 16 amino acids. The V and J ends lost 1 base and 2 bases respectively, with 13 bases between them. CDR3 sequence reads: CASSQVGRGHTDTQYF. DNA of the CDR3: TGCGCCAGCAGCCAAGTTGGCCGGGGACACACAGATACGCAGTATTTT.

The rearrangement links TRBV7-3 to TRBJ2-6; a possible D gene is TRBD2 (5 bases). V lost 5 bases, J lost 3 bases, and 11 bases lay in between. CDR3 size: 15 residues. The V gene's germline CDR1 is SGHTA and CDR2 FQGTGA. The CDR3 is CASSTGLFGANVLTF. The CDR3 nucleotides read TGTGCCAGCAGCACCGGACTCTTTGGGGCCAACGTCCTGACTTTC.

The table lists this clone with a count of one. The chain combines TRBV9 with TRBJ1-2, with D perhaps TRBD1 (6 bases). Germline V CDR1 and CDR2: SGDLS, YYNGEE. The CDR3 is made up of 13 amino acids. V lost 3 bases to trimming and J lost 2 bases, with 8 bases between them. CDR3 nucleotides: TGTGCCAGCAGCGCGGGGGGCAACTATGGCTACACCTTC. This codes for CASSAGGNYGYTF.

This chain joins TRBV4-1 and TRBJ2-1; D uncertain. Germline values: CDR1 MGHRA, CDR2 YSYEKL. The CDR3 has 16 amino acids. V was cut by 4 bases and J by 4 bases, with 17 bases left in between. CDR3 region: CASSPYTSTRYNEQFF. The DNA of the CDR3 is TGCGCCAGCAGCCCCTATACTTCGACCAGGTACAATGAGCAGTTCTTC.

This clone was counted a few times. This chain joins TRBV9 and TRBJ1-3, with unresolved D. CDR1 and CDR2 from the germline V gene are SGDLS and YYNGEE. The V end was cut by 3 bases, the J end by 0 bases, with 7 bases between. This CDR3 has 14 residues. CDR3 sequence reads: CASSDGVSGNTIYF. Written as DNA, the CDR3 is TGTGCCAGCAGCGATGGAGTCTCTGGAAACACCATATATTTT.

The chain employs TRBV7-9 and TRBJ2-1; D perhaps matches TRBD2 (6 bases). Germline loops: CDR1 SEHNR, CDR2 FQNEAQ (reference sequence). This CDR3 is built from 14 residues. The V end was cut by 6 bases, the J end by 4 bases, with 13 bases between. In DNA, the CDR3 is TGTGCCAGCAGGAATGGAGGGCCTTACAATGAGCAGTTCTTC. It yields the protein CASRNGGPYNEQFF.

This chain uses TRBV7-2 with TRBJ2-7, with a tentative D call TRBD1 (7 bases). Germline assignment: CDR1 SGHTA and CDR2 FQGNSA. Trimming left V 2 bases short and J 0 bases short, with 14 bases between. The CDR3 totals 16 residues. The CDR3 region has the DNA TGTGCCAGCAGCTTAAATCAGGGGGGAAGCTCCTACGAGCAGTACTTC. This gives the protein CASSLNQGGSSYEQYF.